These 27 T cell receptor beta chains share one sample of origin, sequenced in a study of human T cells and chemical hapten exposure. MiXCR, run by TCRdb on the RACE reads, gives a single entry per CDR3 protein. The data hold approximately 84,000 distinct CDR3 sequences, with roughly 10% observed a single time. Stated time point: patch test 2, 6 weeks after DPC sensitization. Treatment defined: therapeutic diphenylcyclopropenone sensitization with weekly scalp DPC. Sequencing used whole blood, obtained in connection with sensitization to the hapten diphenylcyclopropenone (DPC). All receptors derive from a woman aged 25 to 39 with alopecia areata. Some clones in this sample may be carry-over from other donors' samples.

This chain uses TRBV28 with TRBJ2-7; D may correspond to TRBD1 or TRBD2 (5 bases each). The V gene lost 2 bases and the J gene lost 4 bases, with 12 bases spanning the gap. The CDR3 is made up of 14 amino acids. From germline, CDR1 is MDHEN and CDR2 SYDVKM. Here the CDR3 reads CASSLSTGAYEQYF. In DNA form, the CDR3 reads TGTGCCAGCAGTTTAAGTACCGGGGCATACGAGCAGTACTTC. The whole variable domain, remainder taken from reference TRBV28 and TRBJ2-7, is DVKVTQSSRYLVKRTGEKVFLECVQDMDHENMFWYRQDPGLGLRLIYFSYDVKMKEKGDIPEGYSVSREKKERFSLILESASTNQTSMYLCASSLSTGAYEQYFGPGTRLTVT.

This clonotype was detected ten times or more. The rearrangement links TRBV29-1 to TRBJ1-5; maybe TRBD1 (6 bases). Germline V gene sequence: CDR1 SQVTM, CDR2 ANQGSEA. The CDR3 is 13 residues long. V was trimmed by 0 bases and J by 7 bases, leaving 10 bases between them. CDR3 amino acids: CSVEDQQGQPQHF. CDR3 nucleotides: TGCAGCGTTGAAGATCAACAGGGCCAGCCCCAGCATTTT.

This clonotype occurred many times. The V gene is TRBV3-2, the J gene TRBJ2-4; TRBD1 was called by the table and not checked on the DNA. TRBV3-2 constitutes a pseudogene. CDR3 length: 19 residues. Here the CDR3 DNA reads TGTGCCAGCAGCCCTACCGGGACACCTGGGGCTCTAGCCAAAAACATTCAGTACTTC. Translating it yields CASSPTGTPGALAKNIQYF.

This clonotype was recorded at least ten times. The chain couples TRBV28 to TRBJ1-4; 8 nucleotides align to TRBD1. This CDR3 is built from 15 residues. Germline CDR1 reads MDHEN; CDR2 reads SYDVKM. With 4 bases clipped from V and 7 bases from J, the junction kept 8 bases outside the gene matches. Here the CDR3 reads CASSSAGQAGEKLFF. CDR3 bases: TGTGCCAGCAGTTCAGCGGGACAGGCCGGTGAAAAACTGTTTTTT.

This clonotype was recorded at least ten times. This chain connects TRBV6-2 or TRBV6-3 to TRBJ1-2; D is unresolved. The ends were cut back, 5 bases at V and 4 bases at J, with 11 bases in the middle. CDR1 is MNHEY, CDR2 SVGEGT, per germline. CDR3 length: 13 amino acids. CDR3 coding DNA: TGTGCCAGCAGTCTCGGGGAGGGCTATGGCTACACCTTC. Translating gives CASSLGEGYGYTF.

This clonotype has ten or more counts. Written as DNA, the CDR3 is TGTGCCAGCAGCTTTGGGAGCACAGATACGCAGTATTTT. Its protein product is CASSFGSTDTQYF. The genes are TRBV12-3 or TRBV12-4 and TRBJ2-3; no clear D gene. The CDR3 is 13 amino acids. V lost 6 bases and J lost 0, with 7 bases in between.

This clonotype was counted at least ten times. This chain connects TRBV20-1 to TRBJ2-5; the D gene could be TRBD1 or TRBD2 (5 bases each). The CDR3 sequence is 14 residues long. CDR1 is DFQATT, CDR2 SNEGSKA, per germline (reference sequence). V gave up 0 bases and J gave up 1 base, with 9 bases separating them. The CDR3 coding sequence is TGCAGTGCTAGAGATTGGGGGTCCCAAGAGACCCAGTACTTC. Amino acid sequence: CSARDWGSQETQYF.

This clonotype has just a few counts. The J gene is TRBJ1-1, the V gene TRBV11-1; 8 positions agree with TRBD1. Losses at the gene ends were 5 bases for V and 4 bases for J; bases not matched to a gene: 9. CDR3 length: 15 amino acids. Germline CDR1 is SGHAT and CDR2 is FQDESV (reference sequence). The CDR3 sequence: CASSPKDRDGTEAFF. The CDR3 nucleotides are TGTGCCAGCAGCCCAAAGGACAGGGATGGCACTGAAGCTTTCTTT. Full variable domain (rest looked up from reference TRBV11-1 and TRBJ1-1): EAEVAQSPRYKITEKSQAVAFWCDPISGHATLYWYRQILGQGPELLVQFQDESVVDDSQLPKDRFSAERLKGVDSTLKIQPAELGDSAMYLCASSPKDRDGTEAFFGQGTRLTVV.

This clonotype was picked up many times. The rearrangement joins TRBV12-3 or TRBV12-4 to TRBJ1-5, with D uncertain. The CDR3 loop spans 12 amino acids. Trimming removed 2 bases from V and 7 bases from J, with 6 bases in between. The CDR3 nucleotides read TGTGCCAGCAGTTTAATGGTGCAGCCCCAGCATTTT. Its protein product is CASSLMVQPQHF.

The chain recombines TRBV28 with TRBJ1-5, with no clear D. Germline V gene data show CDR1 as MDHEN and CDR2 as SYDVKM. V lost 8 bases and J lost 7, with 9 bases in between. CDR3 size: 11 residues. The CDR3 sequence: CASSRYQPQHF. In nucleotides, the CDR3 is TGTGCCAGCTCCCGGTACCAGCCCCAGCATTTT. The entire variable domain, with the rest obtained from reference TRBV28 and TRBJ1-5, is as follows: DVKVTQSSRYLVKRTGEKVFLECVQDMDHENMFWYRQDPGLGLRLIYFSYDVKMKEKGDIPEGYSVSREKKERFSLILESASTNQTSMYLCASSRYQPQHFGDGTRLSIL.

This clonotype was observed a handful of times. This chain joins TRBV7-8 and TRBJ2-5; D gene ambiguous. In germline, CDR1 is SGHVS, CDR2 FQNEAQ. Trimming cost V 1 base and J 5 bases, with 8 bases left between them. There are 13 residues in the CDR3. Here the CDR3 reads CASSLDYVETQYF. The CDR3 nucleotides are TGTGCCAGCAGCTTAGACTACGTGGAGACCCAGTACTTC.

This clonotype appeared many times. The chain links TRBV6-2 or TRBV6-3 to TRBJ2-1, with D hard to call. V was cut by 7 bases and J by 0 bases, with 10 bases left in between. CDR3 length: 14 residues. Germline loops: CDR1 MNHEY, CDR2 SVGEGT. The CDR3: CASNMDPSYNEQFF. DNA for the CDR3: TGTGCCAGCAACATGGATCCCTCCTACAATGAGCAGTTCTTC.

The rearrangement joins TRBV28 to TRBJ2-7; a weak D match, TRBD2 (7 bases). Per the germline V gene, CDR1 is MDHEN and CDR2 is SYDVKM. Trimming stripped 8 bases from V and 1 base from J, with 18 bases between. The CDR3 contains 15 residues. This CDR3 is CASGGVPGQSYEQYF. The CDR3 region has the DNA TGTGCCAGCGGGGGGGTACCGGGACAATCCTACGAGCAGTACTTC.

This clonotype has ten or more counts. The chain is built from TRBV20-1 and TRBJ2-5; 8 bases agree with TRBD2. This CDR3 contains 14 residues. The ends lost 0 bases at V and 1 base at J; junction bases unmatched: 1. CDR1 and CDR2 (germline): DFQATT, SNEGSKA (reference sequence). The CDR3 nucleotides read TGCAGTGCTAGAGATACTAGCGGCCAAGAGACCCAGTACTTC. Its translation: CSARDTSGQETQYF.

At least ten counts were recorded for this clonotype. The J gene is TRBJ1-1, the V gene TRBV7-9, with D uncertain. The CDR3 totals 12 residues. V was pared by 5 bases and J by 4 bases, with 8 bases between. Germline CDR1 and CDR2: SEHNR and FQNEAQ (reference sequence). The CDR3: CASSPQSTEAFF. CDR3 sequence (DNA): TGTGCCAGCAGCCCGCAGAGCACTGAAGCTTTCTTT.

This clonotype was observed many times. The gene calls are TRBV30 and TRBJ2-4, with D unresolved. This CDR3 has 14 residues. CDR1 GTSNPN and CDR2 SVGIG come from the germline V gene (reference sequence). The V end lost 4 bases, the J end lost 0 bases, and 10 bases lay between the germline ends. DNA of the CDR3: TGTGCCTGGAATTCAGAACTAGCCAAAAACATTCAGTACTTC. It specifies CAWNSELAKNIQYF.

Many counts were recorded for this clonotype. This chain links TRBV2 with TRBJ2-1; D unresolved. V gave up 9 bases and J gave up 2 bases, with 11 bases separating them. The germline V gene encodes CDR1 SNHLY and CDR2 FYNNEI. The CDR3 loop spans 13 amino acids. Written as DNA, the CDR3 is TGTGCCAGTACCGGAGAAACCTACAATGAGCAGTTCTTC. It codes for CASTGETYNEQFF.

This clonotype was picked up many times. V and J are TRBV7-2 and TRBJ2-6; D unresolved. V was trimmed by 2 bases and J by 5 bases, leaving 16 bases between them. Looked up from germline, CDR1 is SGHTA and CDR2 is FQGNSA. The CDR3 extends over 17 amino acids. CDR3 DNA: TGTGCCAGCAGCTTATCGTCCCAATACCGGAGGGCCAACGTCCTGACTTTC. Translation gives CASSLSSQYRRANVLTF.

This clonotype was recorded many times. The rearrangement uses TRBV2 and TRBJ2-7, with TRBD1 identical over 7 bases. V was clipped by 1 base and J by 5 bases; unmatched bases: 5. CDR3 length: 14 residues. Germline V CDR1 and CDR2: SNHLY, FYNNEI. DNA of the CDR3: TGTGCCAGCAGTGAAGAGACAGGGTTCGACGAGCAGTACTTC. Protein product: CASSEETGFDEQYF.

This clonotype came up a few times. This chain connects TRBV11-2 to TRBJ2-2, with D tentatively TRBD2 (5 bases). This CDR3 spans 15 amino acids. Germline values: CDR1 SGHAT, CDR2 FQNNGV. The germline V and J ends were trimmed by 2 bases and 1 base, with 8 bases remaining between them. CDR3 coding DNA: TGTGCCAGCAGCTTATACGGGGTGAACACCGGGGAGCTGTTTTTT. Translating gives CASSLYGVNTGELFF.

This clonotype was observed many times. CDR3 amino acids: CASSFEGNYGYTF. The DNA for the CDR3 is TGTGCCAGCAGTTTTGAGGGTAACTATGGCTACACCTTC. The chain uses TRBV27 and TRBJ1-2; D unresolved. V was pared by 3 bases and J by 1 base, with 6 bases between. The CDR3 is made up of 13 amino acids. Germline CDR1 MNHEY, CDR2 SMNVEV (reference sequence).

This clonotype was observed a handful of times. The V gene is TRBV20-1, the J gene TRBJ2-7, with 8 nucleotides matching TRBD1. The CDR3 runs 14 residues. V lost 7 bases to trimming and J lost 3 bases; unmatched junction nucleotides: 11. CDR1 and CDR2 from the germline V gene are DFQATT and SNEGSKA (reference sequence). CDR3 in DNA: TGCAGTGTCGCGTATTTTGGACAGGGCTACGAGCAGTACTTC. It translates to CSVAYFGQGYEQYF.

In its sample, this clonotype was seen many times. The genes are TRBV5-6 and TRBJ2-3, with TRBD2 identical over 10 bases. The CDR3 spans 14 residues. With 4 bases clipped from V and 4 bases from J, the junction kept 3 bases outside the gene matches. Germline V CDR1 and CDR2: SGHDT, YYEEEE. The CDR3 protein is CASSGTSASDTQYF. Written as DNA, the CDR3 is TGTGCCAGCAGCGGGACTAGCGCATCAGATACGCAGTATTTT.

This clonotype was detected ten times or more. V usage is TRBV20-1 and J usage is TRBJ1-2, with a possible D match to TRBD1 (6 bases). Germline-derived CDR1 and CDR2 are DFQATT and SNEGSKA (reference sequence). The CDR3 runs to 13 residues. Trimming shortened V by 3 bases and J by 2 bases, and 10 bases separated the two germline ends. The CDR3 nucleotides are TGCAGTGCTAGTCGGGGGCCCAACTATGGCTACACCTTC. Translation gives CSASRGPNYGYTF.

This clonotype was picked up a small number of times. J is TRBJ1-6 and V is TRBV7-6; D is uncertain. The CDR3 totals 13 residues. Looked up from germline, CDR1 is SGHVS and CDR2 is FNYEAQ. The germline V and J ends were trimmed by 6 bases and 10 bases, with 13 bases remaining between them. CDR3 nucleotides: TGTGCCAGCAGTAGGACCGGGGAATCACCCCTCCACTTT. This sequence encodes CASSRTGESPLHF.

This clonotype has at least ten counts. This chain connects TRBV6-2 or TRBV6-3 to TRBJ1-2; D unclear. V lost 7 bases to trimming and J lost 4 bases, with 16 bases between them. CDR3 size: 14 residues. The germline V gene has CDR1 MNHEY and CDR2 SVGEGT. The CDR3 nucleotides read TGTGCCAGCACCTTGATTCCTGAGGGCTATGGCTACACCTTC. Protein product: CASTLIPEGYGYTF.

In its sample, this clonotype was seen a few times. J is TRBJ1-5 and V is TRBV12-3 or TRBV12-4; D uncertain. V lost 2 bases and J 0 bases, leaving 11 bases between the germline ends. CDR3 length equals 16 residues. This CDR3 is CASSLFGQNSNQPQHF. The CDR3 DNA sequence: TGTGCCAGCAGTTTATTCGGGCAGAATAGCAATCAGCCCCAGCATTTT.